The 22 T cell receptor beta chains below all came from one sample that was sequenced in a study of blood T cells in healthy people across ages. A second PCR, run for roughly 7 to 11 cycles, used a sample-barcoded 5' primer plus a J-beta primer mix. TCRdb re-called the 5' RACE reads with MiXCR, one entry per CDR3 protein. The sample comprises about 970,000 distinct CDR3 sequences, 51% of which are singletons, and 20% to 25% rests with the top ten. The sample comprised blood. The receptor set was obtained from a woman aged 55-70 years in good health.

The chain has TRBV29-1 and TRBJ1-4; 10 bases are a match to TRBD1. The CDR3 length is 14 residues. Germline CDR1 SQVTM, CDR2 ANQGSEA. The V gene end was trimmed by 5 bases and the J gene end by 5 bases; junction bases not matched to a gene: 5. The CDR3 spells CSVTPGQGNEKLFF. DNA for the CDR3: TGCAGCGTTACGCCGGGACAGGGGAATGAAAAACTGTTTTTT.

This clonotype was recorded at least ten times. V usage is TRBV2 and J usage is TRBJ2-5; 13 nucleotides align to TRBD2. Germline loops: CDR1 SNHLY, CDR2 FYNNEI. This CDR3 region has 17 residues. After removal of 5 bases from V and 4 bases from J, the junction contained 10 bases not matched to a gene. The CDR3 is CASSPRTSGSSLETQYF. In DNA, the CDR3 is TGTGCCAGCAGTCCTAGGACTAGCGGGAGTTCATTAGAGACCCAGTACTTC.

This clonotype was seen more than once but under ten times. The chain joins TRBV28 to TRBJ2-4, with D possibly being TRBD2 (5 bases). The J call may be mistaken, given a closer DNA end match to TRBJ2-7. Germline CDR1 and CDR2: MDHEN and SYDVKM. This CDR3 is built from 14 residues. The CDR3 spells CASSLTKRRYEQYF. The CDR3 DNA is TGTGCCAGCAGTTTGACTAAGCGCCGCTACGAGCAGTACTTC.

The CDR3 region is CASSAPPRITEAFF. The CDR3 coding sequence is TGTGCCAGCAGCGCCCCCCCCAGGATCACTGAAGCTTTCTTT. The chain links TRBV5-4 to TRBJ1-1; D uncertain. The CDR3 covers 14 residues. V was pared by 4 bases and J by 4 bases, with 14 bases between. The germline gives CDR1 SGHNT, CDR2 YYREEE (reference sequence).

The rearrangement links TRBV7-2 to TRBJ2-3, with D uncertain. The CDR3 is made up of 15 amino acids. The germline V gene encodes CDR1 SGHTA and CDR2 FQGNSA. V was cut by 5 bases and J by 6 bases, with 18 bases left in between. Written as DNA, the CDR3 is TGTGCCAGCAGCCGAGGAAGCTCCTACGGGGATACGCAGTATTTT. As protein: CASSRGSSYGDTQYF.

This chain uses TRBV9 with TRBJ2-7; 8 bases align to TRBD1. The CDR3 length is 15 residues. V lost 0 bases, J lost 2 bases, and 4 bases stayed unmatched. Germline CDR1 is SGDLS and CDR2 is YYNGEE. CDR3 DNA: TGTGCCAGCAGCGTAGGTGTGGGACAGGCCTACGAGCAGTACTTC. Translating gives CASSVGVGQAYEQYF.

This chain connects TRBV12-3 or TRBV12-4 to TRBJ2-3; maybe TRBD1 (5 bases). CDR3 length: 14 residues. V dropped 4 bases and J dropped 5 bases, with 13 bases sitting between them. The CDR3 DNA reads TGTGCCAGCAGTTCTCTACAGGCTTTAGATACGCAGTATTTT. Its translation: CASSSLQALDTQYF.

CDR3 DNA sequence: TGTGCCAGCACAAACCAGCTTTACAATGAGCAGTACTTC. It encodes CASTNQLYNEQYF. This chain joins TRBV6-5 and TRBJ2-7; D not resolved. CDR1 MNHEY and CDR2 SVGAGI come from the germline V gene. This CDR3 is built from 13 residues. Deletions cut 7 bases from V and 7 bases from J, with 17 bases between.

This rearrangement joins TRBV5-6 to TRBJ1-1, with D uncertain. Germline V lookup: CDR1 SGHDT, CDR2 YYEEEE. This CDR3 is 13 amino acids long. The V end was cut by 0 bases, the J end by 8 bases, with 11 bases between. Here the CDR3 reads CASSLAAVTEAFF. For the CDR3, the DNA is TGTGCCAGCAGCTTGGCCGCGGTAACCGAAGCTTTCTTT.

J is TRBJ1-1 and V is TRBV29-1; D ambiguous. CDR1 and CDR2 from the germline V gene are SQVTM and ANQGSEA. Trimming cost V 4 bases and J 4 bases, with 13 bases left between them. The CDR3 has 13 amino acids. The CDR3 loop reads CSVGIGRGTEAFF. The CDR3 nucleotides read TGCAGCGTTGGAATAGGGCGGGGCACTGAAGCTTTCTTT.

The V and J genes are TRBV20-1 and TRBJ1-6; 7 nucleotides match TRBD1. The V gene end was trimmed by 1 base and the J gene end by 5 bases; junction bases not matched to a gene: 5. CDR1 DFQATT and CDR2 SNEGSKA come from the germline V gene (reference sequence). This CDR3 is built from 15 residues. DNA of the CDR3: TGCAGTGCTAGAGCCGTGACAGGGAATAATTCACCCCTCCACTTT. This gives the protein CSARAVTGNNSPLHF.

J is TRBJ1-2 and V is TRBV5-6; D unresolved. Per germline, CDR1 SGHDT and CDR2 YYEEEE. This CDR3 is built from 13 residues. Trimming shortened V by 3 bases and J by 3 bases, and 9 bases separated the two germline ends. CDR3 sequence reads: CASSSGWDYGYTF. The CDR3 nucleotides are TGTGCCAGCAGCTCGGGGTGGGACTATGGCTACACCTTC.

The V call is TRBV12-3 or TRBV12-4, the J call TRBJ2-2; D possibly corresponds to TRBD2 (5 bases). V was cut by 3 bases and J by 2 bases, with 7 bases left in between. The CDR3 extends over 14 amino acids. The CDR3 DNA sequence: TGTGCCAGCAGTTTCAGGACTAACACCGGGGAGCTGTTTTTT. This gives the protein CASSFRTNTGELFF.

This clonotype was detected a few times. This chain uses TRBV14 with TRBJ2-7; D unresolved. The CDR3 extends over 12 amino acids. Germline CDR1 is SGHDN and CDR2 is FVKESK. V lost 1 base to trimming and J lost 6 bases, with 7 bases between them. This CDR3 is CASSQAFTEQYF. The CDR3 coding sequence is TGTGCCAGCAGCCAAGCCTTTACCGAGCAGTACTTC. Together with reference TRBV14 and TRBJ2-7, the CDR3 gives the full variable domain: EAGVTQFPSHSVIEKGQTVTLRCDPISGHDNLYWYRRVMGKEIKFLLHFVKESKQDESGMPNNRFLAERTGGTYSTLKVQPAELEDSGVYFCASSQAFTEQYFGPGTRLTVT.

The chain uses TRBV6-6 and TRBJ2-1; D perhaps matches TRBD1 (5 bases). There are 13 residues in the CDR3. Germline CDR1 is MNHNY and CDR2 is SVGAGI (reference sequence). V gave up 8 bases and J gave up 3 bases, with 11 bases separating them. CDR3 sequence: CASQQGNYNEQFF. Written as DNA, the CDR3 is TGTGCCAGCCAGCAGGGAAACTACAATGAGCAGTTCTTC.

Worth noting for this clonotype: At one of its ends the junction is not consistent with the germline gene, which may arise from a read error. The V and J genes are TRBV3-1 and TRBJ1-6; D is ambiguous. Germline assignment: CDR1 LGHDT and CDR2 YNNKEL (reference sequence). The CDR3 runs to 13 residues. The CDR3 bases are TGTGCCAGCAGCCAAGTTGATGGATCACCCCCCCACTTT. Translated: CASSQVDGSPPHF. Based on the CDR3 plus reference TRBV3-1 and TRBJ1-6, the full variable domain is DTAVSQTPKYLVTQMGNDKSIKCEQNLGHDTMYWYKQDSKKFLKIMFSYNNKELIINETVPNRFSPKSPDKAHLNLHINSLELGDSAVYFCASSQVDGSPPHFGNGTRLTVT.

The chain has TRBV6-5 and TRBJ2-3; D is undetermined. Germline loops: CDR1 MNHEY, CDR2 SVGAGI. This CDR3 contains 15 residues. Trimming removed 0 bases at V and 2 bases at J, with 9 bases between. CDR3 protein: CASSYSRRATDTQYF. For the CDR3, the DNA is TGTGCCAGCAGTTACTCGCGGAGAGCCACAGATACGCAGTATTTT.

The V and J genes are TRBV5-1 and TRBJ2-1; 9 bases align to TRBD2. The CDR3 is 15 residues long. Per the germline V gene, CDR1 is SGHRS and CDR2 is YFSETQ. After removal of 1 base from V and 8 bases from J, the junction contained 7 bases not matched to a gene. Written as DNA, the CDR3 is TGCGCCAGCAGCTTGATGGCGGGAGGGCCGTATGAGCAGTTCTTC. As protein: CASSLMAGGPYEQFF.

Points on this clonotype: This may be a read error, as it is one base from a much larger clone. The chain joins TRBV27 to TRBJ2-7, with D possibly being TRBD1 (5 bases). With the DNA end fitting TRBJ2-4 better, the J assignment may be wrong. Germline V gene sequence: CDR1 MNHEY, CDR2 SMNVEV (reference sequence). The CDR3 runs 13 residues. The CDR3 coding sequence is TGTGCCAGCAGTTACTGGGAAGGGGACATTCAGTACTTC. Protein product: CASSYWEGDIQYF.

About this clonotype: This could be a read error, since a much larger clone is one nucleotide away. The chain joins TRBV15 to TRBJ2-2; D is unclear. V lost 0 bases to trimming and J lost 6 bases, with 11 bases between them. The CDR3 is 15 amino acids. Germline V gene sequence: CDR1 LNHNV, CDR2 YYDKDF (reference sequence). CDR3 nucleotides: TGTGCCACCAGCAGAGAAAGACACGACGCCGGGGAGCTGTTTTTT. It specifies CATSRERHDAGELFF.

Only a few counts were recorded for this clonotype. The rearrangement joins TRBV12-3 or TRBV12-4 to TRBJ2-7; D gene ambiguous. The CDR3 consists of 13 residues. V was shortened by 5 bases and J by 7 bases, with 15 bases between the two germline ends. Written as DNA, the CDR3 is TGTGCCAGCAGTGCCCCAAGTAGTCGTGAGCAGTACTTC. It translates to CASSAPSSREQYF.

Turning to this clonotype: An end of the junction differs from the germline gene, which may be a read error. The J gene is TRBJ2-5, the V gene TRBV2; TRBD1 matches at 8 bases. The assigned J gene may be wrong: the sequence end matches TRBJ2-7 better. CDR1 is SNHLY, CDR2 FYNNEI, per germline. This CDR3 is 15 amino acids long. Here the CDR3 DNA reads TGTGCCAGCGAAGGGCCGGGACAGGCCTCCTGCGAGCAGTACTTC. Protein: CASEGPGQASCEQYF.